This TCR beta chain was captured in a study of coeliac disease. The study, taken as a whole, reports: In active celiac disease, intraepithelial and lamina propria TRB and TRG repertoires were less clonal than controls. Few TRB amino acid sequences were shared between samples; most were unique.

Trimming took off 2 bases at V and 0 bases at J, with 5 bases between the two ends. The germline V gene has CDR1 ENHRY and CDR2 SYGVKD. CDR3 size: 15 residues. To note about this clone: Its target is not known.

Sequencing used one aliquot of 500,000 cells per fraction. Sequencing used immunoSEQ multiplex PCR; TCRdb keeps in-frame clones, though not all of them. The sample shows some 5,100 clones, 50% to 70% of them seen only once. The receptor was isolated from a woman under 40 with active celiac disease. Sequenced sample: intraepithelial lymphocytes from the gut. The V and J genes are TRBV10-3 and TRBJ2-6, with a possible D match to TRBD2 (5 bases). The CDR3, as DNA: TGTGCCATCAGTGAGCGGGACTCTGGGGCCAACGTCCTGACTTTC. This translates into CAISERDSGANVLTF.